The 21 T cell receptor beta chains in this list originate from one sample, sequenced in a study of monozygotic twins with inflammatory bowel disease. TCRdb derives one entry per CDR3 protein from the 5' RACE reads, leaving out DNA. This sample's table has 210,000 or so distinct CDR3 sequences. The sequenced sample was blood. The receptors were sampled from a human donor with ulcerative colitis or Crohn's disease, or a healthy co-twin of an affected twin (not recorded which).

CDR3 loop: CSAREADTQYF. The chain links TRBV20-1 to TRBJ2-3. Germline assignment: CDR1 DFQATT and CDR2 SNEGSKA (reference sequence). The CDR3 length is 11 residues.

This chain joins TRBV5-1 and TRBJ2-1; TCRdb gives TRBD2 as the D gene, but with no DNA this cannot be confirmed. The germline V gene has CDR1 SGHRS and CDR2 YFSETQ. The CDR3 runs 16 residues. The CDR3 is CASSPRTSGANNEQFF.

The V call is TRBV7-6, the J call TRBJ2-7; the TCRdb call, TRBD2, lacks DNA for checking. The CDR3 totals 16 residues. Germline CDR1 reads SGHVS; CDR2 reads FNYEAQ. The CDR3 here is CASSLVGTSGYYEQYF.

This CDR3 reads CASSLGEGGYNEQFF. This chain connects TRBV5-1 to TRBJ2-1; TCRdb indicates TRBD2, and absent DNA this call remains unverified. The CDR3 consists of 15 residues. CDR1 is SGHRS, CDR2 YFSETQ, per germline.

V gene TRBV6-1 combines with J gene TRBJ2-7; the TCRdb call, TRBD1, lacks DNA for checking. CDR1 and CDR2 (germline): MNHNS, SASEGT. The CDR3 loop spans 16 amino acids. The CDR3 protein is CASSEANRLYTYEQYF.

The chain combines TRBV28 with TRBJ1-1. The germline CDR1 and CDR2 sequences are MDHEN and SYDVKM. This CDR3 region has 15 residues. The CDR3: CASSLRVSTNTEAFF.

V usage is TRBV20-1 and J usage is TRBJ1-1. This CDR3 contains 16 residues. From germline, CDR1 is DFQATT and CDR2 SNEGSKA (reference sequence). This CDR3 reads CSARGTSLAGRTEAFF.

V gene TRBV7-2 combines with J gene TRBJ2-7; TCRdb's D call, TRBD1, is unchecked because there is no DNA. This CDR3 is 15 amino acids long. Germline CDR1 and CDR2: SGHTA and FQGNSA. The CDR3 region is CASSSTPSAVTEQYF. Complete variable domain (other parts from reference TRBV7-2 and TRBJ2-7): GAGVSQSPSNKVTEKGKDVELRCDPISGHTALYWYRQSLGQGLEFLIYFQGNSAPDKSGLPSDRFSAERTGGSVSTLTIQRTQQEDSAVYLCASSSTPSAVTEQYFGPGTRLTVT.

The chain is built from TRBV5-1 and TRBJ2-1; TCRdb's D call, TRBD1, is unchecked because there is no DNA. Germline-derived CDR1 and CDR2 are SGHRS and YFSETQ. The CDR3 has 14 residues. CDR3 in amino acids: CASSLDPRFNEQFF.

The chain couples TRBV11-2 to TRBJ2-5; checking the TCRdb D call of TRBD2 is not possible without DNA. The CDR3 covers 13 residues. CDR1 is SGHAT, CDR2 FQNNGV, per germline. This CDR3 is CASSQKAGGTQYF.

The chain joins TRBV20-1 to TRBJ2-5; the D call of TRBD1 rests on TCRdb alone, since no DNA is present to check it. CDR1 and CDR2 from the germline V gene are DFQATT and SNEGSKA (reference sequence). The CDR3 covers 14 residues. CDR3 protein: CSASAMGVQETQYF.

This rearrangement joins TRBV5-5 to TRBJ2-3; the D call of TRBD1 rests on TCRdb alone, since no DNA is present to check it. This CDR3 is built from 15 residues. The germline gives CDR1 SGHKS, CDR2 YYEKEE (reference sequence). The CDR3 spells CASSHLDRETDTQYF.

V gene TRBV12-3 or TRBV12-4 combines with J gene TRBJ1-1; absent DNA, TCRdb's TRBD1 call cannot be checked. The length of the CDR3 is 13 residues. The CDR3 region is CASSLETGSEAFF.

The genes are TRBV18 and TRBJ1-2. Germline V CDR1 and CDR2: KGHSH, LQKENI. This CDR3 has 11 amino acids. The CDR3 protein is CASSNEASYYF.

The chain employs TRBV12-3 or TRBV12-4 and TRBJ1-1; TCRdb designates TRBD1, a call that cannot be tested without DNA. The CDR3 extends over 15 amino acids. CDR3 amino acids: CASLGSGGLNTEAFF.

The chain joins TRBV29-1 to TRBJ2-5; the TCRdb call, TRBD1, lacks DNA for checking. The V gene's germline CDR1 is SQVTM and CDR2 ANQGSEA. This CDR3 is built from 13 residues. This CDR3 is CSVERGFAETQYF.

The rearrangement uses TRBV6-5 and TRBJ2-3. CDR1 is MNHEY and CDR2 is SVGAGI in the germline V gene. This CDR3 contains 19 residues. The CDR3 loop reads CASSYLVPPSASSTDTQYF.

This rearrangement joins TRBV20-1 to TRBJ2-3; as DNA is missing, the TRBD2 call by TCRdb cannot be tested. The CDR3 consists of 16 residues. Per the germline V gene, CDR1 is DFQATT and CDR2 is SNEGSKA (reference sequence). CDR3 sequence reads: CSARDRTRGTRNTQYF.

This chain connects TRBV5-1 to TRBJ2-7; lacking DNA, the TRBD1 call made by TCRdb goes unchecked. CDR1 and CDR2 from the germline V gene are SGHRS and YFSETQ. The CDR3 has 14 amino acids. CDR3: CASSLGTGAYEQYF.

The chain combines TRBV3-1 with TRBJ1-5; TCRdb reports TRBD1, a call that lacks DNA to check it against. Germline V gene data show CDR1 as LGHDT and CDR2 as YNNKEL (reference sequence). This CDR3 comprises 15 residues. CDR3 in amino acids: CASSHGTTNGQPQHF.

The chain uses TRBV11-2 and TRBJ2-3. This CDR3 has 15 amino acids. Germline-derived CDR1 and CDR2 are SGHAT and FQNNGV. CDR3 protein: CASSLDGQRRDTQYF.